The clone carrying this T cell receptor beta chain has only a few counts. The data stem from a study of molecular identifiers for immune sequencing clone quantification. In TCRdb, the PCR reads were re-called with MiXCR into one record per CDR3 protein. The sample consists of hundreds of thousands of distinct CDR3 sequences, about 25% of them appearing once. The specimen sequenced was naive CD8+ T cells from blood, with Jurkat cell RNA spiked in. The subset: FACS-sorted CD8+CD4-CCR7+CD45RA+ naive T cells. The TCR sequence derives from a human donor in good health. Some libraries in this study had Jurkat cell RNA spiked in.

CDR3 sequence: CSVDKYNEQFF. The CDR3 coding sequence is TGCAGCGTTGATAAGTACAATGAGCAGTTCTTC. This chain uses TRBV29-1 with TRBJ2-1; D uncertain. Looked up from germline, CDR1 is SQVTM and CDR2 is ANQGSEA. This CDR3 contains 11 residues. Trimming left V 3 bases short and J 4 bases short, with 4 bases between.